This T cell receptor beta chain was recovered during a study of cytomegalovirus exposure and HLA in healthy donors. About the study: An early data release held about 85 million unique TCRs from HLA-typed donors. General observations from the study: There were some V segments, including TRBV6-2 and TRBV6-3, excluded as indistinguishable. High sensitivity and specificity were reportedly achieved when the classifier diagnosed cytomegalovirus status. An analysis that came later showed most CMV-associated TCR beta chains appearing HLA-restricted.

This CDR3 spans 14 amino acids. V was clipped by 4 bases and J by 5 bases, with 12 bases between them. Germline V gene data show CDR1 as SNHLY and CDR2 as FYNNEI. Primers included in the PCR were 60 Vbeta and 13 Jbeta primers. TCRdb's table, derived via immunoSEQ multiplex PCR, lists solely in-frame clones and lacks some. Altogether 150,000 to 200,000 clones are present, 80% being singletons, with the ten largest covering approximately 6.5%. This clone appeared a few times. Antigen unknown. The rearrangement joins TRBV2 to TRBJ1-3; weak D call: TRBD1 (6 bases). The source is a male donor in good health and CMV-seropositive. The sequenced material came from PBMCs. In DNA, the CDR3 is TGTGCCAGCAGTGCAGGCAGGGGAAGAAACACCATATATTTT. Translation: CASSAGRGRNTIYF.